The 8 T cell receptor beta chains below were found in one sample sequenced in a study of shared T cell receptors in the human thymus. Sequenced by immunoSEQ multiplex PCR; TCRdb stores in-frame clones only, minus some. The data contain under 700,000 clones, around 78% of them singletons. This sample also appeared in a second study, on human thymus T cells.

The sequencing sample was made of thymocytes. These receptors came from a boy younger than two with a congenital heart defect.

The chain joins TRBV6-1 to TRBJ1-5; maybe TRBD1 (5 bases). Looked up from germline, CDR1 is MNHNS and CDR2 is SASEGT. V dropped 7 bases and J dropped 9 bases, with 13 bases sitting between them. The CDR3 loop spans 12 amino acids. The CDR3 loop reads CASTGTRGPQHF. The CDR3 bases are TGTGCCAGCACCGGGACTCGGGGGCCCCAGCATTTT.

Only one count was recorded for this clone. V is TRBV2 and J is TRBJ1-5; possibly TRBD1 for D (5 bases). The CDR3 runs to 14 residues. Germline V gives CDR1 SNHLY, CDR2 FYNNEI. Trimming pared 11 bases from V and 2 bases from J, leaving 16 bases between. CDR3 nucleotide sequence: TGTGCCTCAGCGAATAGGGGTGGCAATCAGCCCCAGCATTTT. Translated, it gives CASANRGGNQPQHF. Using reference TRBV2 and TRBJ1-5 for the parts outside the CDR3, the full variable domain is EPEVTQTPSHQVTQMGQEVILRCVPISNHLYFYWYRQILGQKVEFLVSFYNNEISEKSEIFDDQFSVERPDGSNFTLKIRSTKLEDSAMYFCASANRGGNQPQHFGDGTRLSIL.

The V gene is TRBV6-1, the J gene TRBJ2-7; D perhaps matches TRBD2 (7 bases). V lost 11 bases and J lost 0, with 17 bases in between. The CDR3 is 14 residues long. CDR1 is MNHNS and CDR2 is SASEGT in the germline V gene. The CDR3 DNA reads as TGTGCCGTGGGGGGGCAGGTGGCCTCCTACGAGCAGTACTTC. It codes for CAVGGQVASYEQYF.

The V and J genes are TRBV4-2 and TRBJ2-1; tentatively, D is TRBD1 (6 bases). CDR3 size: 14 residues. The germline V and J ends were trimmed by 0 bases and 9 bases, with 12 bases remaining between them. Germline CDR1 LGHNA, CDR2 YNFKEQ. CDR3 loop: CASSQERQGIEQFF. In nucleotides, the CDR3 is TGTGCCAGCAGCCAAGAACGTCAGGGGATTGAGCAGTTCTTC.

The genes are TRBV29-1 and TRBJ2-6, with TRBD1 matching over 8 bases. The CDR3 length is 16 residues. Germline CDR1 is SQVTM and CDR2 is ANQGSEA. The V gene end was trimmed by 7 bases and the J gene end by 0 bases; junction bases not matched to a gene: 8. The CDR3 is CSAHQGADSGANVLTF. The CDR3 DNA sequence: TGCAGCGCCCATCAGGGGGCCGACTCTGGGGCCAACGTCCTGACTTTC.

This clone was detected only once. The chain carries TRBV4-2 and TRBJ2-1; 12 nucleotides align to TRBD2. Germline V gene lookup returns CDR1 LGHNA and CDR2 YNFKEQ. This CDR3 is built from 20 residues. The V gene end was trimmed by 2 bases and the J gene end by 4 bases; junction bases not matched to a gene: 15. CDR3: CASSQRGPWTSGEVYNEQFF. DNA for the CDR3: TGTGCCAGCAGCCAAAGGGGCCCATGGACTAGCGGGGAAGTATACAATGAGCAGTTCTTC.

The CDR3 protein is CASSAPGLAGGEQYF. In nucleotides, the CDR3 is TGTGCCAGCAGTGCCCCGGGACTAGCGGGAGGGGAGCAGTACTTC. The chain couples TRBV28 to TRBJ2-7; 16 bases are a match to TRBD2. The germline V gene has CDR1 MDHEN and CDR2 SYDVKM. CDR3 length: 15 amino acids. V dropped 5 bases and J dropped 7; count of bases not matched to a gene: 5.

This chain connects TRBV4-1 to TRBJ1-4; 8 nucleotides match TRBD1. Germline V gene lookup returns CDR1 MGHRA and CDR2 YSYEKL. This CDR3 is 14 amino acids long. After removal of 4 bases from V and 7 bases from J, the junction contained 5 bases not matched to a gene. CDR3 nucleotides: TGCGCCAGCAGCCCTGGACAGGGTGGTGAAAAACTGTTTTTT. Residues: CASSPGQGGEKLFF.